This TCR beta chain was identified during a study of chemoradiotherapy in HPV16-positive cancers. Whole-study context: Functional T-cell assays on a couple of HPV16-positive patients' cells defined candidate HPV-specific clones and common TCR motifs.

This CDR3 is built from 13 residues. In germline, CDR1 is SGHDN, CDR2 FVKESK. Trimming pared 1 base from V and 8 bases from J, leaving 8 bases between. Using immunoSEQ multiplex PCR, the repertoire was profiled, and TCRdb retains in-frame clones only, with some absent. The table lists around 13,000 clones, roughly nine tenths of them singletons, with 20% to 25% in the top ten. The V call is TRBV14, the J call TRBJ2-2, with D possibly matching TRBD2 (5 bases). The sample in question was blood, obtained from a patient who underwent chemoradiotherapy. The clonotype comes from a human donor with HPV-associated anogenital cancer. The CDR3, as DNA: TGTGCCAGCAGCCAAGCAGCGGTTGGGGAGCTGTTTTTT. This gives the protein CASSQAAVGELFF.